This TCR beta chain was retrieved from a study of control samples from healthy donors and cancer patients. Generated by immunoSEQ multiplex PCR, the TCRdb table keeps only in-frame clones and is missing some. Seen here are over 120,000 clones, just under 95% observed once, and the top ten hold around 14%. The CDR3 contains 13 residues. V dropped 5 bases and J dropped 8 bases, with 15 bases sitting between them. Germline V CDR1 and CDR2: MNHNY, SVGAGI (reference sequence). The receptor was derived from a man aged 55 to 70 with colorectal cancer. The chain couples TRBV6-6 to TRBJ1-2, with a tentative D call TRBD1 (5 bases). The sequenced sample consisted of PBMCs. The CDR3 reads CASSLEGEGGYTF. CDR3 bases: TGTGCCAGCAGTCTCGAAGGGGAGGGCGGCTACACCTTC.